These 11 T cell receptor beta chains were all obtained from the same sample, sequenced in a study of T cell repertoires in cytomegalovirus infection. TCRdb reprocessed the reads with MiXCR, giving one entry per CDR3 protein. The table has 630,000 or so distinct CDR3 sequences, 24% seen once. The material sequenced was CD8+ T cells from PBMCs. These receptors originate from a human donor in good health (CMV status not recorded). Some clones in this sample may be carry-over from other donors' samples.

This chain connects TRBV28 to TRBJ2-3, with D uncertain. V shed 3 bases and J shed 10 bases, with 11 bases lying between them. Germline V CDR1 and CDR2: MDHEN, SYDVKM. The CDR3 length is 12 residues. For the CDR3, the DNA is TGTGCCAGCAGTTTGGAAACGGTTCCGCAGTATTTT. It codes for CASSLETVPQYF.

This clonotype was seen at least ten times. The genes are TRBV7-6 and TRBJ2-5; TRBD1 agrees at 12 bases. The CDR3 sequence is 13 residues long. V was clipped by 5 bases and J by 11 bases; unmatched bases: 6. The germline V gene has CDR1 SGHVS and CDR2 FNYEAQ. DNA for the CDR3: TGTGCCAGCAGCCCGGGGGACAGGGGGCTTCAGTACTTC. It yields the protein CASSPGDRGLQYF.

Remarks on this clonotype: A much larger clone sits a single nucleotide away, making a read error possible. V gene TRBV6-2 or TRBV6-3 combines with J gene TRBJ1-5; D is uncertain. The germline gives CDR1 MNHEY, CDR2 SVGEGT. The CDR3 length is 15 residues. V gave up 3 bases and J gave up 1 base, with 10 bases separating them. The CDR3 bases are TGTGCCAGCAGTTATATCGAGAGGAGCAATCAGCCCCAGCATTTT. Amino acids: CASSYIERSNQPQHF.

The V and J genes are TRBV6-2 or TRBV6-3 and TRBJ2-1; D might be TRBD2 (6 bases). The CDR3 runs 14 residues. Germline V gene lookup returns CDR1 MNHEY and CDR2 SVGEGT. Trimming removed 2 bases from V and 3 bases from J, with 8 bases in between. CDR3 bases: TGTGCCAGCAGTTACGCGGGATACTACAATGAGCAGTTCTTC. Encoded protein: CASSYAGYYNEQFF.

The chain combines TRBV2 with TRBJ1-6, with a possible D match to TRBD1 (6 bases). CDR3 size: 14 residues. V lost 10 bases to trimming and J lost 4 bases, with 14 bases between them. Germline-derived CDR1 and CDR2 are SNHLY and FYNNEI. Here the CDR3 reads CATNLQGYNSPLHF. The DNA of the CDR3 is TGTGCCACCAATTTACAGGGTTATAATTCACCCCTCCACTTT.

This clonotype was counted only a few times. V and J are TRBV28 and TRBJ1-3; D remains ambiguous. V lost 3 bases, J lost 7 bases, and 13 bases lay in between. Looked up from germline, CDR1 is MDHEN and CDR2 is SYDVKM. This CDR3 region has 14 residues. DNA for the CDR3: TGTGCCAGCAGTTTCCCAGACGAATCTAACACCATATATTTT. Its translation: CASSFPDESNTIYF.

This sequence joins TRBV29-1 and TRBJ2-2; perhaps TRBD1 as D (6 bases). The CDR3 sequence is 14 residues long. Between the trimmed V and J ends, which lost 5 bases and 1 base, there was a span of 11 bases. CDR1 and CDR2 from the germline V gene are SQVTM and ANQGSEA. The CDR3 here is CSVPGHLNTGELFF. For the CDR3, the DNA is TGCAGCGTTCCGGGACACTTGAACACCGGGGAGCTGTTTTTT.

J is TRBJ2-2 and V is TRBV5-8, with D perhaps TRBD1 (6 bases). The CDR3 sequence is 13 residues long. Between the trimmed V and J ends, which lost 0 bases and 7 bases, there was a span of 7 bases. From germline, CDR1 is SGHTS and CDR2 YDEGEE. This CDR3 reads CASSLEGVGELFF. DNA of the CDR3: TGTGCCAGCAGCTTGGAGGGGGTCGGGGAGCTGTTTTTT.

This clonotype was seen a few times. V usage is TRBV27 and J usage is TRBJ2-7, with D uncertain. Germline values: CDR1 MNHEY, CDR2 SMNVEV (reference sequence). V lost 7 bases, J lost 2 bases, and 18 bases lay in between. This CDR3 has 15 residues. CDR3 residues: CASKVEHPGPYEQYF. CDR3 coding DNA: TGTGCCAGCAAAGTTGAACACCCTGGGCCCTACGAGCAGTACTTC.

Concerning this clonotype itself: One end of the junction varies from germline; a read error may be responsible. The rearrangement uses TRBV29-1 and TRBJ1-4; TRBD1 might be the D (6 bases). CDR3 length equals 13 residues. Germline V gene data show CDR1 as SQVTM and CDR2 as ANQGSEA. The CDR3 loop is CSAWGQEGEKLFF. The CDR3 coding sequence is TGCAGCGCCTGGGGGCAGGAGGGCGAAAAGCTGTTTTTT.

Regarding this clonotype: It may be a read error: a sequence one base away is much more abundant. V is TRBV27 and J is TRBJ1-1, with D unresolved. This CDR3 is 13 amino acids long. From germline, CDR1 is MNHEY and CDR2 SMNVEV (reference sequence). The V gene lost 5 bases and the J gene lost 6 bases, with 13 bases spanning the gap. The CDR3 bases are TGTGCCAGCAGTATCTCTTCTAGGGCTGAAGCTTTCTTT. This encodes CASSISSRAEAFF.